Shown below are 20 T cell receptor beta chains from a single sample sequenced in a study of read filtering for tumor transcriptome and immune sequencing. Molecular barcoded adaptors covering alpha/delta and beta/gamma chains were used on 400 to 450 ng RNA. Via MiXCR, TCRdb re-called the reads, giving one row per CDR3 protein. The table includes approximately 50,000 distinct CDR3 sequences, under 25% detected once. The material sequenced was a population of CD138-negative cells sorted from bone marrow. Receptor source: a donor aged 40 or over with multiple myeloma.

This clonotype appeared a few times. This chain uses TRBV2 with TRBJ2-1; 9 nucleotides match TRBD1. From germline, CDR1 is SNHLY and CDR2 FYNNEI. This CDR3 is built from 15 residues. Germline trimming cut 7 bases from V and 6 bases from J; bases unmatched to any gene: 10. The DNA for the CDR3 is TGTGCCAGCACCGCGGGACAGGGACCTAGCAATGAGCAGTTCTTC. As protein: CASTAGQGPSNEQFF.

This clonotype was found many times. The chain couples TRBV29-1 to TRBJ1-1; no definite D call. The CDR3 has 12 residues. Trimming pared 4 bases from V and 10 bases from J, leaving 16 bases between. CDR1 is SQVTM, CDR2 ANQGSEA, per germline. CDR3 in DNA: TGCAGCGTTGGGGAAGGATCGGCTGGAGCTTTCTTT. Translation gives CSVGEGSAGAFF.

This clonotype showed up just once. The CDR3 spells CSASEGSGNTIYF. The CDR3 DNA follows: TGCAGCGCAAGTGAGGGCTCTGGAAACACCATATATTTT. The chain links TRBV29-1 to TRBJ1-3; the D is unclear. V gave up 7 bases and J gave up 0 bases, with 10 bases separating them. This CDR3 is 13 amino acids long. The germline CDR1 and CDR2 sequences are SQVTM and ANQGSEA.

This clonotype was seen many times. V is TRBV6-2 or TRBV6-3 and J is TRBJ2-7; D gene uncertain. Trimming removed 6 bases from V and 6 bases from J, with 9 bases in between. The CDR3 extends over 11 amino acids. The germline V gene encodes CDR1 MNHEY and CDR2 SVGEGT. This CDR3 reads CASSDVGEQYF. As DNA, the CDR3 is TGTGCCAGCAGCGACGTTGGCGAGCAGTACTTC.

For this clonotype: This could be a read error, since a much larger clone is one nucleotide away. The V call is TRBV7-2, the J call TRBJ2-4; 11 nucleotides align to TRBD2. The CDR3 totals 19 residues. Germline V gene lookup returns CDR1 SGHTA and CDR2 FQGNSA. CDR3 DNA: TGTGCCAGCAGCTTTTTCGCTAGCGGGAGGCCACTAGCCAAAATCATTCAGTACTTC. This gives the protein CASSFFASGRPLAKIIQYF.

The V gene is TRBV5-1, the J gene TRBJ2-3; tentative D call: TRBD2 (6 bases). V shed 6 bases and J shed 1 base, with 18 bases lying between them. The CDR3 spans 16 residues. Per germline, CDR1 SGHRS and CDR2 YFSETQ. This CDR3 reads CASIPDGGWGTDTQYF. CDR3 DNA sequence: TGCGCCAGCATCCCGGACGGGGGTTGGGGCACAGATACGCAGTATTTT.

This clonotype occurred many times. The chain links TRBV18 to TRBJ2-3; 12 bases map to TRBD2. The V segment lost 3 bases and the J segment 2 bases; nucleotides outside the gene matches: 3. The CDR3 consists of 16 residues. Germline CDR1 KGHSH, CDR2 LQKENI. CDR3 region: CASSPTSGSNTDTQYF. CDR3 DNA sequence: TGTGCCAGCTCACCGACTAGCGGGAGTAACACAGATACGCAGTATTTT.

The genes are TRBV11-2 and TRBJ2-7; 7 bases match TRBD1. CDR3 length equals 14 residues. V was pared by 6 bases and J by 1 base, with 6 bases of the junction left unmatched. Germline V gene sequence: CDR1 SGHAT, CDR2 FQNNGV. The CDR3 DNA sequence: TGTGCCAGCAGGGACCCGGGACAGTCCTACGAGCAGTACTTC. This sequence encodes CASRDPGQSYEQYF.

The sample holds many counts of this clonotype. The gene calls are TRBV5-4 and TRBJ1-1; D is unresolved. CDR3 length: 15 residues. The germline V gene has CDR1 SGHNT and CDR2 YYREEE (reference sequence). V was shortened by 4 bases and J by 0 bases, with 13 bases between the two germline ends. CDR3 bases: TGTGCCAGCAGCCCTGACATTTACATGAACACTGAAGCTTTCTTT. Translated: CASSPDIYMNTEAFF.

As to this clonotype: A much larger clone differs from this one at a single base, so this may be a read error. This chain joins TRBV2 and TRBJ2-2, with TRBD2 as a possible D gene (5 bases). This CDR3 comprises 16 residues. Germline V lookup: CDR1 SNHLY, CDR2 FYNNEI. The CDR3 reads CASSASGTLNTGEPFF. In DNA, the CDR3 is TGTGCCAGCAGTGCCTCTGGCACCTTGAACACCGGGGAGCCGTTTTTT. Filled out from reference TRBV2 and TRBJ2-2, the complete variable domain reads EPEVTQTPSHQVTQMGQEVILRCVPISNHLYFYWYRQILGQKVEFLVSFYNNEISEKSEIFDDQFSVERPDGSNFTLKIRSTKLEDSAMYFCASSASGTLNTGEPFFGEGSRLTVL.

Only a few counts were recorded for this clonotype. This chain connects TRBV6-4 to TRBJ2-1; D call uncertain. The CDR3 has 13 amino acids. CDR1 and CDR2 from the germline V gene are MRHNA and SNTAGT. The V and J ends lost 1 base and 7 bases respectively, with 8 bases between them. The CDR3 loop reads CASSDFGKNEQFF. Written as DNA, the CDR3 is TGTGCCAGCAGTGACTTCGGTAAAAATGAGCAGTTCTTC.

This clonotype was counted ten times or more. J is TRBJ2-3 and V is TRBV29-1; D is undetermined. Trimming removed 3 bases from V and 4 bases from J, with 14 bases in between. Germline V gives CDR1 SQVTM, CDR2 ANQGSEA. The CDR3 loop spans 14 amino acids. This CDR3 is CSVDRAGIADTQYF. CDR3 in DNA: TGCAGCGTTGATCGGGCAGGTATTGCAGATACGCAGTATTTT.

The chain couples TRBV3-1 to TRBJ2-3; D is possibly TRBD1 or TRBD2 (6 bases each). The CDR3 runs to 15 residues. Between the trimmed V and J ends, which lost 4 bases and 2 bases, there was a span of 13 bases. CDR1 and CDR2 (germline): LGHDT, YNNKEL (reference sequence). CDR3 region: CASSPGAGTTDTQYF. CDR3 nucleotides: TGTGCCAGCAGCCCAGGGGCGGGGACCACAGATACGCAGTATTTT.

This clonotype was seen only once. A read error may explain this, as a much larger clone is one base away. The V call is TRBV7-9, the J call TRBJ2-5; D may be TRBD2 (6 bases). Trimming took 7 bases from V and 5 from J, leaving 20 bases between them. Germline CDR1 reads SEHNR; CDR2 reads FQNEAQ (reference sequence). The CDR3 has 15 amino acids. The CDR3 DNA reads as TGTGCCAGCAACATCCGACAGACTGGAGGGGAGACCCAGTACTTC. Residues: CASNIRQTGGETQYF.

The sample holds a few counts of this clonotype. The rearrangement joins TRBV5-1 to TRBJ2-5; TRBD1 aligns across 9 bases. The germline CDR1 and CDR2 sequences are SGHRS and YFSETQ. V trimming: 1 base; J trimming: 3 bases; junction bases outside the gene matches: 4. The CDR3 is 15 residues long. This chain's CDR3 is CASSLNGQGKETQYF. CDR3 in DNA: TGCGCCAGCAGCTTGAATGGACAGGGGAAAGAGACCCAGTACTTC. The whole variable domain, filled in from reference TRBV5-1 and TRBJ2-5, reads KAGVTQTPRYLIKTRGQQVTLSCSPISGHRSVSWYQQTPGQGLQFLFEYFSETQRNKGNFPGRFSGRQFSNSRSEMNVSTLELGDSALYLCASSLNGQGKETQYFGPGTRLLVL.

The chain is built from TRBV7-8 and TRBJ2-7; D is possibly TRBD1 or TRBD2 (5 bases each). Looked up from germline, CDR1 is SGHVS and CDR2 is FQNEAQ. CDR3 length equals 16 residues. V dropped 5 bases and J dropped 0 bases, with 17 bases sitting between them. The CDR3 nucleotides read TGTGCCAGCAGCCTCTTACCTGGGACCAGCTCCTACGAGCAGTACTTC. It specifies CASSLLPGTSSYEQYF.

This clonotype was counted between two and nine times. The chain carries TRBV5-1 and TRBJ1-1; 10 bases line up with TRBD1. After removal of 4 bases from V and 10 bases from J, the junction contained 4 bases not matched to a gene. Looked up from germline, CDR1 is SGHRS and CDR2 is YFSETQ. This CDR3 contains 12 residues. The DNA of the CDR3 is TGCGCCAGCAGCGGACGGACAGGGGGAGCTTTCTTT. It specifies CASSGRTGGAFF. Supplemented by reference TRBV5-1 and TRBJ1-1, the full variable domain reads KAGVTQTPRYLIKTRGQQVTLSCSPISGHRSVSWYQQTPGQGLQFLFEYFSETQRNKGNFPGRFSGRQFSNSRSEMNVSTLELGDSALYLCASSGRTGGAFFGQGTRLTVV.

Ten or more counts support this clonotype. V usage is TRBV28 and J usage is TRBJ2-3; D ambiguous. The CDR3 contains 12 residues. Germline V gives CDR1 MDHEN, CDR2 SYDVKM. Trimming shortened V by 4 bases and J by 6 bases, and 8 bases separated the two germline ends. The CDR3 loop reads CASSSLGDTQYF. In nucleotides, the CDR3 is TGTGCCAGCAGTTCCCTGGGCGATACGCAGTATTTT.

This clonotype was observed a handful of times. Here the CDR3 DNA reads TGCGCCAGCAGCCCCCTACCGACAGGGGGCAGTGGGCCCCAGCATTTT. Translated: CASSPLPTGGSGPQHF. This chain joins TRBV5-1 and TRBJ1-5; TRBD1 matches at 10 bases. CDR1 and CDR2 from the germline V gene are SGHRS and YFSETQ. The trim removed 4 bases at V and 9 bases at J, leaving 13 bases unmatched. This CDR3 contains 16 residues.

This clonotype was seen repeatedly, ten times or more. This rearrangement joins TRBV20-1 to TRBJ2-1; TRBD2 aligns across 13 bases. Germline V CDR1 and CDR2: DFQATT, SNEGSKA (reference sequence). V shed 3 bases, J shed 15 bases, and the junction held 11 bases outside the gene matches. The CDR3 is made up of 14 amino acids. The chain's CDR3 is CSARGGLAGVRPFF. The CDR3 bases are TGCAGTGCTAGGGGTGGACTAGCGGGGGTCCGGCCGTTCTTC.